This T cell receptor (beta chain) was profiled in a study of blood T cell repertoires in COVID-19. Study-wide background: The United States, Italy and Spain supplied acute and convalescent COVID-19 samples. T cells, B-cell-depleted T cells, or PBMCs provided the cDNA or gDNA that served as material.

As concerns this clone: This CDR3 is also generated by other DNA sequences in the sample.

As originally analysed: Scientists estimated how many nucleated cells there were by amplifying reference gene primers. Sequencing was performed with immunoSEQ multiplex PCR; in TCRdb, only in-frame clones are kept and a portion is missing. D and trimming were read from the DNA, whereas the V and J calls and clone size are those reported in that table. The sample records tens of thousands of clones, 90% to 95% being singletons. The sequence came from a man aged 45-60 years with active COVID-19. Sequencing was carried out using peripheral blood.

The CDR3 DNA reads as TGCGCCAGCAGCCCGGGACAACCGCAAGAGACCCAGTACTTC. Its protein is CASSPGQPQETQYF. This chain links TRBV5-1 with TRBJ2-5, with a weak D call TRBD1 (6 bases). Germline lookup yields CDR1 SGHRS and CDR2 YFSETQ. The V end was cut by 4 bases, the J end by 2 bases, with 12 bases between. The CDR3 runs to 14 residues.